Below, one T cell receptor beta chain is given with its context. Its antigen has not been determined. Base qualities are not at hand, and no much larger clone is one base apart. The source of the sample is a study of T cell responses to AZD1222 COVID-19 vaccine (dated by TCRdb to the early 2020s). Regarding the study in general: AZD1222 recipients given second doses at about 4 weeks or at about 12 weeks were pooled, since spike-specific TCR depth and breadth were not found to differ between the two schedules. A total of about 230 trial participants underwent TCR sequencing, of whom about 210 received two doses of AZD1222 and approximately 25 received two doses of the MenACWY control vaccine. Trial participants were enrolled into age subgroups of 18-55, 56-69 and 70-plus years, which contained about 150, 28 and 57 TCR-sequenced participants, respectively.

Trimming removed 2 bases from V and 4 bases from J; the gene matches leave 4 bases unexplained. There are 16 amino acids in the CDR3, from cysteine to phenylalanine inclusive. Kept here is only the CDR3 DNA, which spans 48 bases and is read in frame from base 1. CDR1 is given as SGHTA and CDR2 as FQGNSA, both from the germline V gene. The time point label corresponds to: baseline before first vaccination. The vaccinee samples were drawn from two UK trials, COV001 and COV002, one of which was a single-blind randomized controlled phase 2/3 trial testing AZD1222 (ChAdOx1 nCoV-19) in healthy adults. Trial participant PBMC samples were collected at day 0 and day 28 after the second dose for TCRbeta chain sequencing. The CDR3 regions of human TCRbeta chains were analyzed by immunosequencing. The study's processing was this. TCRs in the repertoires were compared against a reference library of SARS-CoV-2-specific TCRs that had been generated with the MIRA antigen-specificity platform. Breadth meant the fraction of unique TCRs that were SARS-CoV-2-associated, whereas depth meant the fraction of total T cells that were SARS-CoV-2-associated. Using the MIRA data, each spike-specific TCR was mapped to the spike region that the TCR reacts to and placed in a CD4 or CD8 class. Log10-transformed breadth and depth values were compared by one-way ANOVA with Sidak's multiple comparisons tests. What TCRdb holds here is the immuneACCESS table cut down to in-frame rearrangements. Part of the clones is not present; checked against another copy, under half of the missing clones reflect an unresolved V gene, and the others are unexplained. That table gives V, J and clone size, and the DNA gave D and trimming. Recorded for this sample are about 150,000 clones; roughly 92% of them occurred a single time. The top ten clones comprise around 1.3% of the sample.

Overall study outcomes, separate from this receptor: Participants were mostly white British, with more females than males. The authors suggested clonal diversity may have been underestimated. CD4 TCRs associated with the vaccine covered the entire spike protein, and the dominant responses were in regions 160-218 and 743-854. After two AZD1222 doses, spike-specific TCR breadth and depth were significantly higher than at day 0 and than in MenACWY recipients. Because no day 14 peak-response samples were available, repertoires were characterized only after the peak T cell response. Epitopes outside the regions mutated in the B.1.351 and B.1.1.7 variants were reportedly recognized by nearly half of the unique spike-specific TCRs. Conclusions about previously exposed vaccinees are limited because only six or seven AZD1222 recipients were SARS-CoV-2 seropositive at baseline. The 56-69-year group was small, and its depth increase did not reach significance, likely because of low power.

The receptor was isolated from an adult in good health. Sample: peripheral blood, taken on day 0 of AZD1222 vaccination. The chain is encoded by TRBV7-2 joined to TRBJ2-3, with 12 bases aligning to TRBD2. The CDR3 here reads CASSLYLAGGPDTQYF. The nucleotide sequence is TGTGCCAGCAGCTTATATCTAGCGGGAGGGCCAGATACGCAGTATTTT.